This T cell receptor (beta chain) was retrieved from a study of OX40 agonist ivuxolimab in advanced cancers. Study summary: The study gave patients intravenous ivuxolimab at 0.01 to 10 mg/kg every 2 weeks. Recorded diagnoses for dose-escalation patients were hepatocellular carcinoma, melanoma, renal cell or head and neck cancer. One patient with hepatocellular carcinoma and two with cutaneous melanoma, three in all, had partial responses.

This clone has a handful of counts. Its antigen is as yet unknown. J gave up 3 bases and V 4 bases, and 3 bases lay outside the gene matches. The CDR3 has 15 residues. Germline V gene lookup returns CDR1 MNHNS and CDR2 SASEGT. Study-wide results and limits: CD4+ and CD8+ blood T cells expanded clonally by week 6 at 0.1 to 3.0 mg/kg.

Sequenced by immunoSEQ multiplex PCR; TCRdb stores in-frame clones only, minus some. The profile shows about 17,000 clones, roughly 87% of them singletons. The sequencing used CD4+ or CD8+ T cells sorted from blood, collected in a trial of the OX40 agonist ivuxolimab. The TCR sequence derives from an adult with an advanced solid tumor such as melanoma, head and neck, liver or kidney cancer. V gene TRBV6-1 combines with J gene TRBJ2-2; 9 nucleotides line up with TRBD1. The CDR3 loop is CASSGRTGDTGELFF. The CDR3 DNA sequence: TGTGCCAGCAGTGGCAGGACAGGGGACACCGGGGAGCTGTTTTTT.